This T cell receptor beta chain was captured in a study of blood T cell repertoires in COVID-19. Germline CDR1 reads SGHDN; CDR2 reads FVKESK. Trimming cost V 8 bases and J 8 bases, with 7 bases left between them. CDR3 length: 10 amino acids. Clones were sequenced by immunoSEQ multiplex PCR, and TCRdb holds only the in-frame ones, with some missing. The sample yields 150,000 to 200,000 clones, roughly 90% seen once. Material: peripheral blood. The sequence came from a man aged 18 to 35 with acute or convalescent COVID-19. V usage is TRBV14 and J usage is TRBJ1-5; D gene uncertain. CDR3 bases: TGTGCCAGCCCGTCGGAGCCCCAGCATTTT. Translation gives CASPSEPQHF.